A selection of T cell receptor beta chains follows, all from one sample in a study of blood T cells in healthy people across ages. Each CDR3 protein gets one entry after TCRdb re-called the 5' RACE reads with MiXCR. This table has about 810,000 distinct CDR3 sequences, around 36% appearing once. The sample comprised blood. The receptors shown here come from a man aged 18 to 35 in good health. Both conserved end residues are part of each CDR3. The order of the fields is CDR3 protein, J gene, D gene, clone size, V gene. The D gene is left open where the match is weak. Clone size is given for some rows only: seen once, a few or many times, or a class if the clone is expanded.

CASSFTGGVSTEVFF,TRBJ1-1,TRBD1,NA,TRBV6-5
CASSYYDREAFF,TRBJ1-1,NA,NA,TRBV6-2/TRBV6-3
CSAKRASGGTSSYNEQFF,TRBJ2-1,TRBD2,NA,TRBV20-1
CASSLYSETVYGYTF,TRBJ1-2,NA,few,TRBV7-8
CSASWEETQYF,TRBJ2-5,NA,few,TRBV20-1
CASSFGGNEQFF,TRBJ2-1,NA,many,TRBV12-3/TRBV12-4
CSARLSLAGGTDTQYF,TRBJ2-3,TRBD2,NA,TRBV20-1
CASSFSTTLSYNEQYF,NA,NA,few,TRBV5-1
CASSPPKRGQNTEAFF,TRBJ1-1,NA,NA,TRBV4-2
CASRGTANSPLHF,TRBJ1-6,NA,NA,TRBV2
CSARDQSGDTGNTIYF,TRBJ1-3,NA,NA,TRBV20-1
CSARVLTSGSLAEQFF,TRBJ2-1,TRBD2,NA,TRBV20-1
CSARDGIRVNEQFF,TRBJ2-1,NA,few,TRBV20-1
CASIEASGAYGYTF,TRBJ1-2,NA,NA,TRBV6-6
CSASGGGLASYGYTF,TRBJ1-2,NA,few,TRBV20-1
CASSPGHKNGDTQYF,TRBJ2-3,NA,NA,TRBV4-3
CASTSGGADNEQFF,TRBJ2-1,TRBD2,NA,TRBV12-5
CSGSRETQYF,TRBJ2-5,NA,NA,TRBV29-1
CSVEIVQDANTGELFF,TRBJ2-2,NA,NA,TRBV29-1
CASSQGGGGRQETQYF,TRBJ2-5,NA,NA,TRBV3-1
CASSQIDGMDAGETQYF,TRBJ2-5,NA,few,TRBV7-2
CASSQDPGVADEKLFF,TRBJ1-4,NA,few,TRBV4-2
CASSLDRPLMNTEAFF,TRBJ1-1,NA,NA,TRBV12-3/TRBV12-4
CASSPTAGLGTEAFF,TRBJ1-1,NA,NA,TRBV18
CASSKVPDRQQETQYF,TRBJ2-5,NA,NA,TRBV21-1
CSASPIPTYNEQFF,TRBJ2-1,NA,many,TRBV20-1
CASSLGTGGYGGEKLFF,TRBJ1-4,TRBD1,NA,TRBV27
CASSPTLGSGEVNEQYF,TRBJ2-5,TRBD2,NA,TRBV7-9
CASSKWGDTITNTEAFF,TRBJ1-1,NA,few,TRBV5-1
CSARDPVKPAGNIQYF,NA,NA,NA,TRBV20-1
CATRTGSVDSPLHF,TRBJ1-6,TRBD1,NA,TRBV5-4
CASSSFPTSGGYNEQFF,TRBJ2-1,TRBD2,many,TRBV7-2
CASSLRSRSLSSGANVLTF,TRBJ2-6,NA,few,TRBV12-3/TRBV12-4
CASSPGRGLADMQYF,TRBJ2-3,NA,NA,TRBV12-3/TRBV12-4
CASIPSGGPYEQYF,NA,TRBD2,NA,TRBV25-1
CAISESLRGGSTEAFF,TRBJ1-1,NA,few,TRBV10-3
CSPGPLWNEQFF,TRBJ2-1,NA,many,TRBV20-1
CASSLSRQGLNSPLHF,TRBJ1-6,TRBD1,NA,TRBV27
CASSLERGSSPLHF,TRBJ1-6,NA,few,TRBV2
CASSVEGYGTSGSYNEQFF,TRBJ2-1,TRBD2,NA,TRBV9
CASSLVGQGTQYF,TRBJ2-3,TRBD1,NA,TRBV5-1
CAGSLYSFGAYEQYF,TRBJ2-7,NA,NA,TRBV7-2
CASSLGPSYEQFF,TRBJ2-1,NA,NA,TRBV28